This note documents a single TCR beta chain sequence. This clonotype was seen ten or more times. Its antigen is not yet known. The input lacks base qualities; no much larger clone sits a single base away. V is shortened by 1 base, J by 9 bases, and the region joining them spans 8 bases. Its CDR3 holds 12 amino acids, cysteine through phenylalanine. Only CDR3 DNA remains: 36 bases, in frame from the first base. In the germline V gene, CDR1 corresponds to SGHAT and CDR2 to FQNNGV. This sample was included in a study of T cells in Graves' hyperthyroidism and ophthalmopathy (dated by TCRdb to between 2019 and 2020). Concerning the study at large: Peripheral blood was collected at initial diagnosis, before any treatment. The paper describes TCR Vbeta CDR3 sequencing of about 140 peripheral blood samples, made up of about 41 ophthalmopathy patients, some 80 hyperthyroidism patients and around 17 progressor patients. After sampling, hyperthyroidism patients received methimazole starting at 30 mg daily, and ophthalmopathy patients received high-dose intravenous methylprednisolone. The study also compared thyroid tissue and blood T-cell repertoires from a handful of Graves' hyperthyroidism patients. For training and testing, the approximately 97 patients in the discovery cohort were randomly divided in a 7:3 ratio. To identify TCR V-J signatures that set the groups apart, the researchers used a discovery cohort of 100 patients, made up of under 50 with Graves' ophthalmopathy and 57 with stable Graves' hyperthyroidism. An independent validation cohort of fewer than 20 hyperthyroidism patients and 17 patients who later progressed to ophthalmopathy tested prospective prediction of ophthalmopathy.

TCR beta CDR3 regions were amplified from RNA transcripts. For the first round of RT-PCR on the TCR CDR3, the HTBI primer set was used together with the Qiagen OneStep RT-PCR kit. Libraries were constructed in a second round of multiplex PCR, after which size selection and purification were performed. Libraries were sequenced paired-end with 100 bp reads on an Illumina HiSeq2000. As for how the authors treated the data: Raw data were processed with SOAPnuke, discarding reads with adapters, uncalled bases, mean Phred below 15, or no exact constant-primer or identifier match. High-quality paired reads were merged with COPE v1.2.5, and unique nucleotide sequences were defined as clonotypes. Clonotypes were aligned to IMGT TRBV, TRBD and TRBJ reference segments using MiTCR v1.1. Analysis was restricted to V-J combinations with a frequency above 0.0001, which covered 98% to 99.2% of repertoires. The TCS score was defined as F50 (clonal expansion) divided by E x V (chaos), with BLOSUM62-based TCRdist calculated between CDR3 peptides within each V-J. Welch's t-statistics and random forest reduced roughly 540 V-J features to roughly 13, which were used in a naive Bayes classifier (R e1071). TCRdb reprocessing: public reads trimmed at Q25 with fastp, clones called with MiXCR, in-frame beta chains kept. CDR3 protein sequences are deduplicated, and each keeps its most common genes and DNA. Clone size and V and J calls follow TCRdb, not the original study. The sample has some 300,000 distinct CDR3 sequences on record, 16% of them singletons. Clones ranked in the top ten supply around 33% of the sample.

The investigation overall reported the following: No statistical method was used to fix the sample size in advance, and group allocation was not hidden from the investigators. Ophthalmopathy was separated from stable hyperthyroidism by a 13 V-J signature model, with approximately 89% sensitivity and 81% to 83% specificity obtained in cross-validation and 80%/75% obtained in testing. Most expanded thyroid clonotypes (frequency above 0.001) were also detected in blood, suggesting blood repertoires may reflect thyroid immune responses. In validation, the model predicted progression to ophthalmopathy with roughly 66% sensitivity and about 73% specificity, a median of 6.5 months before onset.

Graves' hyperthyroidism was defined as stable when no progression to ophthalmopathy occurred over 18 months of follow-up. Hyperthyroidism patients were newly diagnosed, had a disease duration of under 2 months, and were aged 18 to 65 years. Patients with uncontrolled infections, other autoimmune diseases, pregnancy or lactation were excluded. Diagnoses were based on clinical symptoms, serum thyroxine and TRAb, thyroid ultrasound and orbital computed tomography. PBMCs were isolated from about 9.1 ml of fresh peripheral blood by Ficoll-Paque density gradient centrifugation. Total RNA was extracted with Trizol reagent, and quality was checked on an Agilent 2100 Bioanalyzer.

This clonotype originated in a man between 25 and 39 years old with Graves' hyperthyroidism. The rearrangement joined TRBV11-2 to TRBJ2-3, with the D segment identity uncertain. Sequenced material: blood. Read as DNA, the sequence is TGTGCCAGCAGCTTAGGGTCGCGGACGCAGTATTTT. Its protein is CASSLGSRTQYF.